A selection of T cell receptor beta chains follows, all from one sample in a study of T cells in localized non-small cell lung cancer. The protocol was immunoSEQ multiplex PCR, while the TCRdb copy is restricted to in-frame clones and leaves out a portion. Of tens of thousands of clones in the sample, more than 80% were seen once. Sequenced material: peripheral blood, taken before any cancer treatment. The origin of the receptors is a male donor at least 60 years old with stage III squamous cell lung carcinoma. Each CDR3 is given with its conserved first and last residue. Fields, in order: CDR3 DNA, CDR3 protein, J gene, D gene, V gene, clone size. The D gene is left open where the match is weak. Expanded clones get a size class; other rows say once, few or many, or leave the size out.

TGTGCCAGCGAGGCGGGGGGTACGAATTCACCCCTCCACTTT,CASEAGGTNSPLHF,TRBJ1-6,-,TRBV6-1,-
TGTGCCAGCAGCTCCTCTTCAGGGGCCTATGGCTACACCTTC,CASSSSSGAYGYTF,TRBJ1-2,-,TRBV7-2,-
TGCGCCAGCAGCCGGAATCCGGGGGCGGGGGAGCAGTTCTTC,CASSRNPGAGEQFF,TRBJ2-1,-,TRBV4-3,once
TGTGCCAGCAGTTCCCCCAGTATAGCGGGGAACTCCTACGAGCAGTACTTC,CASSSPSIAGNSYEQYF,TRBJ2-7,TRBD2,TRBV28,-
TGTGCCAGCAGTTACGACAGGGCAGGTGGAAACACCATATATTTT,CASSYDRAGGNTIYF,TRBJ1-3,TRBD1,TRBV6-5,-
TGTGCCAGCAGTGGACTAGCGGGAATCACAGATACGCAGTATTTT,CASSGLAGITDTQYF,TRBJ2-3,TRBD2,TRBV6-1,-
TGCGCCAGCAGCCAAGGAATCCTAGCCAAAAACATTCAGTACTTC,CASSQGILAKNIQYF,TRBJ2-4,-,TRBV5-1,-
TGTGCCAGCAGCTCCCCCGGATGGGAGACCCAGTACTTC,CASSSPGWETQYF,TRBJ2-5,-,TRBV7-2,-
TGTGCCAGCAGCTTCGGACTCCAAGAGACCCAGTACTTC,CASSFGLQETQYF,TRBJ2-5,-,TRBV7-7,-
TGCGCCAGCAGTGAGTCGTCGGCTCTTACATGGACCCAGTACTTC,CASSESSALTWTQYF,TRBJ2-5,-,TRBV10-2,once
TGTGCCAGCAGGGTGGGTATCTCCTACGAGCAGTACTTC,CASRVGISYEQYF,TRBJ2-7,-,TRBV28,-
TGTGCCTGGAGGACAGGGGGATGGATGGATACGCAGTATTTT,CAWRTGGWMDTQYF,TRBJ2-3,TRBD1,TRBV30,-
TGTGCCAGCAGTTACTCGTGGGGGGCACGAGAGACCCAGTACTTC,CASSYSWGARETQYF,TRBJ2-5,-,TRBV6-5,-
TGTGCCAGCAGCTTAGTCGAGGGCAACTACGAGCAGTACTTC,CASSLVEGNYEQYF,TRBJ2-7,-,TRBV7-9,-
TGCGCCTCCAGGGGGCTAGGTGGCGGGGAGCTGTTTTTT,CASRGLGGGELFF,TRBJ2-2,TRBD1,TRBV4-1,-
TGTGCCAGTGGGGATACGCAGTATTTT,CASGDTQYF,TRBJ2-3,-,TRBV19,-
TGTGCCAGCAGCTTAAACCAGGCAGGGAGCTACAATGAGCAGTTCTTC,CASSLNQAGSYNEQFF,TRBJ2-1,-,TRBV7-2,-
TGTGCCAGCTCACCACCGCAGAGCCAAGAGACCCAGTACTTC,CASSPPQSQETQYF,TRBJ2-5,-,TRBV18,-
TGTGCCAGCAGTCCCTCAGTCGCCGGGGAGCTGTTTTTT,CASSPSVAGELFF,TRBJ2-2,-,TRBV6-5,few
TGCAGTGCTAGGCCGGAGGAGACCCAGTACTTC,CSARPEETQYF,TRBJ2-5,-,TRBV20-1,-
TGTGCCAGTAGCCGACAGGGCCAAGGAGCTAACTATGGCTACACCTTC,CASSRQGQGANYGYTF,TRBJ1-2,TRBD1,TRBV19,-
TGTGCCAGCACCTCCTCCGGGACAGGGGCATCCGAGCAGTACTTC,CASTSSGTGASEQYF,TRBJ2-7,TRBD1,TRBV6-5,-
TGCGCCAGCAGACGGACAGGGGATGAGCAGTTCTTC,CASRRTGDEQFF,TRBJ2-1,TRBD1,TRBV5-1,-
TGTGCCAGCAGCTTGCGTCTGGGGGCAGGGGCCAACGTCCTGACTTTC,CASSLRLGAGANVLTF,TRBJ2-6,-,TRBV5-8,-
TGTGCCAGCTCACCGAACTATTCTGGGGTACCCACTGAAGCTTTCTTT,CASSPNYSGVPTEAFF,TRBJ1-1,-,TRBV18,-
TGTGCTAGTGGTTTGGTAAACACCGGGGAGCTGTTTTTT,CASGLVNTGELFF,TRBJ2-2,-,TRBV12-5,-
TGCGCCAGCAGCTTGGTGGACAGGTTGGACTACGAGCAGTACTTC,CASSLVDRLDYEQYF,TRBJ2-7,TRBD1,TRBV5-1,-
TGTGCCAGTAGTATGTACGGGGGGCCTAGCACAGATACGCAGTATTTT,CASSMYGGPSTDTQYF,TRBJ2-3,-,TRBV19,-
TGTGCCCAGGGAGCGGGGGCCGCGAACACCGGGGAGCTGTTTTTT,CAQGAGAANTGELFF,TRBJ2-2,TRBD2,TRBV7-2,-
TGTGCCACTGGACGGCTCAATGAGCAGTTCTTC,CATGRLNEQFF,TRBJ2-1,-,TRBV6-5,-
TGTGCCAGCAGTCAGAGGAGCTCCTACGAGCAGTACTTC,CASSQRSSYEQYF,TRBJ2-7,-,TRBV2,-
TGTGCCAGCAGCTCCCTAATTAGCGGCAGGGGAAAAACTGAAGCTTTCTTT,CASSSLISGRGKTEAFF,TRBJ1-1,-,TRBV9,-
TGTGCCAGCATGGACAGGGCAACTAATGAAAAACTGTTTTTT,CASMDRATNEKLFF,TRBJ1-4,TRBD1,TRBV25-1,medium-sized
TGTGCCAGCAGCACGGGGGGCTTTGGTTACGAGCAGTACTTC,CASSTGGFGYEQYF,TRBJ2-7,-,TRBV9,once
TGTGCCAGCTGGGGGGGTTGGAGCAATCAGCCCCAGCATTTT,CASWGGWSNQPQHF,TRBJ1-5,-,TRBV6-5,-
TGTGCCAGCAGTTACTCGTCGGCCAGTGAGCAGTTCTTC,CASSYSSASEQFF,TRBJ2-1,-,TRBV6-6,once
TGTGCCAGCCCGGTCCCGAACACCGGGGAGCTGTTTTTT,CASPVPNTGELFF,TRBJ2-2,-,TRBV7-8,-
TGTGCCAGCAGCTTAGCGCGGGGCAGGGCCCCCGAGCAGTACTTC,CASSLARGRAPEQYF,TRBJ2-7,-,TRBV11-2,-
TGTGCCAGCAGCTTGGAAGCGGGGCAAGAGACCCAGTACTTC,CASSLEAGQETQYF,TRBJ2-5,TRBD2,TRBV7-2,-
TGCGCCAGCAGCTTAATCCCCGGGATCCCGGCCTACAATGAGCAGTTCTTC,CASSLIPGIPAYNEQFF,TRBJ2-1,-,TRBV5-1,-
TGTGCCAGCAGCTCTCGTTTGGGACAGGGCCATGAGCAGTTCTTC,CASSSRLGQGHEQFF,TRBJ2-1,TRBD1,TRBV11-1,few
TGTGCCAGCAGCTTAGGCATGGGTTTCGAGCAGTACTTC,CASSLGMGFEQYF,TRBJ2-7,-,TRBV11-2,-
TGTGCCAGCAGCTGGACAGTTCCAGATACGCAGTATTTT,CASSWTVPDTQYF,TRBJ2-3,-,TRBV5-5,-
TGTGCCAGCAGCTTAACTAGCACCCATTTGTACGAGCAGTACTTC,CASSLTSTHLYEQYF,TRBJ2-7,-,TRBV11-2,-
TGCGCCAGCAGCTTTTCGACAGGAGCTTCCATGGGCTACACCTTC,CASSFSTGASMGYTF,TRBJ1-2,-,TRBV5-1,-
TGTGCCAGCAGTTACTCGTTACAGGGGAACTATGGCTACACCTTC,CASSYSLQGNYGYTF,TRBJ1-2,TRBD1,TRBV6-5,-
TGTGCCAGCAGCTTGGCAACACAGGGGAGCCCCTACGAGCAGTACTTC,CASSLATQGSPYEQYF,TRBJ2-7,TRBD1,TRBV7-2,-
TGTGCCAGCAGCTTGCAGGGAGCGGGCACTAATGAAAAACTGTTTTTT,CASSLQGAGTNEKLFF,TRBJ1-4,-,TRBV5-6,-
TGTGCCAGCAGCGTGGGAGGACGGCTCCAAGAGACCCAGTACTTC,CASSVGGRLQETQYF,TRBJ2-5,-,TRBV9,medium-sized
TGTGCCAGCAGCAGGAGAGGGACGAACACTGAAGCTTTCTTT,CASSRRGTNTEAFF,TRBJ1-1,-,TRBV21-1,-
TGTGCCAGCAGCTTAAACGGGGGCTGGGATACGCAGTATTTT,CASSLNGGWDTQYF,TRBJ2-3,-,TRBV7-2,once
TGTGCCAGCAGCTACATGGCTGGACCGACCTACGAGCAGTACTTC,CASSYMAGPTYEQYF,TRBJ2-7,-,TRBV11-1,-
TGTGCCAGCAGTGAGGCTTGGAAAGGCTCCTACGAGCAGTACTTC,CASSEAWKGSYEQYF,TRBJ2-7,-,TRBV6-1,-